This TCR beta chain was captured by sequencing in a study of T cells in Graves' hyperthyroidism and ophthalmopathy. This clonotype has just a few counts. Regions amplified from RNA transcripts were the TCR beta CDR3 regions. HTBI primers were used for first-round RT-PCR of the TCR CDR3. TCRdb re-called the multiplex PCR reads with MiXCR, one entry per CDR3 protein. The table has 89,000 or so distinct CDR3 sequences, roughly 39% seen once. CDR1 and CDR2 (germline): KGHSH, LQKENI. Trimming shortened V by 3 bases and J by 2 bases, and 16 bases separated the two germline ends. This CDR3 region has 17 residues.

The sequenced material came from peripheral blood or thyroid tissue (not recorded which). V gene TRBV18 combines with J gene TRBJ1-4; D ambiguous. The TCR originated in a woman between 25 and 40 years old with Graves' hyperthyroidism. The CDR3 is CASSPSAPGTTNEKLFF. The CDR3, as DNA: TGTGCCAGCTCACCCAGCGCTCCCGGAACGACTAATGAAAAACTGTTTTTT.